The 11 T cell receptor beta chains presented below share a single source sample, sequenced in a study of shared clonotypes between healthy human individuals. Sequenced by immunoSEQ multiplex PCR; TCRdb stores in-frame clones only, minus some. The sample consists of some 380,000 clones, approximately 96% of them appearing once. Sequencing was done on a sample of memory CD8+ T cells sorted from blood. The subset denotes: CD45RO+ cells pooled with CCR7-negative TemRA cells. These receptors originate from a man aged 25 to 40 in good health.

V gene TRBV30 combines with J gene TRBJ2-1, with 8 bases aligning to TRBD2. Looked up from germline, CDR1 is GTSNPN and CDR2 is SVGIG (reference sequence). The CDR3 loop spans 14 amino acids. V lost 2 bases and J lost 4; bases outside the gene matches: 4. In DNA form, the CDR3 reads TGTGCCTGGAGTCGATCGGGAGGGTACAATGAGCAGTTCTTC. It specifies CAWSRSGGYNEQFF.

The rearrangement uses TRBV5-1 and TRBJ2-7, with 9 positions matching TRBD2. The CDR3 spans 15 residues. CDR1 and CDR2 (germline): SGHRS, YFSETQ. Germline trimming cut 4 bases from V and 6 bases from J; bases unmatched to any gene: 11. Written as DNA, the CDR3 is TGCGCCAGCAGCCCCGCCGGGACTAGCCGCTCCGAGCAGTACTTC. It codes for CASSPAGTSRSEQYF.

The rearrangement links TRBV5-1 to TRBJ2-1; 15 bases are a match to TRBD2. CDR1 and CDR2 (germline): SGHRS, YFSETQ. There are 15 residues in the CDR3. Unmatched junction bases numbered 2, after V lost 3 bases and J lost 7 bases. Written as DNA, the CDR3 is TGCGCCAGCAGCTGGGGACTAGCGGGAGGAAATGAGCAGTTCTTC. Translating it yields CASSWGLAGGNEQFF.

The chain has TRBV9 and TRBJ2-2; D is unresolved. This CDR3 is built from 13 residues. Trimming pared 3 bases from V and 1 base from J, leaving 4 bases between. Germline-derived CDR1 and CDR2 are SGDLS and YYNGEE. The CDR3 region is CASSAENTGELFF. CDR3 DNA: TGTGCCAGCAGCGCCGAGAACACCGGGGAGCTGTTTTTT.

The gene calls are TRBV5-4 and TRBJ2-7, with D possibly TRBD1 on 6 matching bases. The CDR3 extends over 13 amino acids. The V end lost 5 bases, the J end lost 3 bases, and 12 bases lay between the germline ends. Germline-derived CDR1 and CDR2 are SGHNT and YYREEE (reference sequence). The CDR3 region has the DNA TGTGCCAGCAGTTTACCGGACAGCTACGAGCAGTACTTC. Its protein product is CASSLPDSYEQYF.

The chain couples TRBV27 to TRBJ2-3, with D maybe TRBD1 (5 bases). Germline CDR1 reads MNHEY; CDR2 reads SMNVEV (reference sequence). The V end was cut by 7 bases, the J end by 0 bases, with 14 bases between. The CDR3 runs 15 residues. The chain's CDR3 is CASNMWGGSTDTQYF. The DNA for the CDR3 is TGTGCCAGCAACATGTGGGGCGGTAGCACAGATACGCAGTATTTT.

The chain's CDR3 is CASSSESYEQYF. CDR3 coding DNA: TGTGCCAGCAGCTCAGAATCCTACGAGCAGTACTTC. The gene calls are TRBV5-4 and TRBJ2-7; D is unresolved. The CDR3 spans 12 residues. V was pared by 3 bases and J by 1 base, with 5 bases between. Germline CDR1 and CDR2: SGHNT and YYREEE (reference sequence). Full variable domain (rest looked up from reference TRBV5-4 and TRBJ2-7): ETGVTQSPTHLIKTRGQQVTLRCSSQSGHNTVSWYQQALGQGPQFIFQYYREEENGRGNFPPRFSGLQFPNYSSELNVNALELDDSALYLCASSSESYEQYFGPGTRLTVT.

CDR3 DNA sequence: TGCAGCCACAGGGGTAACACTGAAGCTTTCTTT. Amino acids: CSHRGNTEAFF. J is TRBJ1-1 and V is TRBV20-1, with 7 bases that match TRBD1. The CDR3 is 11 amino acids. Germline V gene data show CDR1 as DFQATT and CDR2 as SNEGSKA (reference sequence).

This rearrangement joins TRBV5-6 to TRBJ2-3; 7 positions agree with TRBD1. The CDR3 contains 16 residues. Germline V CDR1 and CDR2: SGHDT, YYEEEE. V gave up 4 bases and J gave up 4 bases; unmatched junction bases: 12. CDR3 residues: CASSQGDRGTADTQYF. CDR3 DNA sequence: TGTGCCAGCAGCCAGGGGGACAGAGGGACCGCAGATACGCAGTATTTT. Looking up the rest from reference TRBV5-6 and TRBJ2-3 gives the full variable domain: DAGVTQSPTHLIKTRGQQVTLRCSPKSGHDTVSWYQQALGQGPQFIFQYYEEEERQRGNFPDRFSGHQFPNYSSELNVNALLLGDSALYLCASSQGDRGTADTQYFGPGTRLTVL.

This clone has only one observation. The V gene is TRBV28, the J gene TRBJ1-4; D unclear. V lost 6 bases and J 8 bases, leaving 10 bases between the germline ends. CDR1 MDHEN and CDR2 SYDVKM come from the germline V gene. The CDR3 has 12 amino acids. The CDR3 loop reads CASSPRPEKLFF. As DNA, the CDR3 is TGTGCCAGCAGCCCTAGACCCGAAAAACTGTTTTTT.

On this clone: This CDR3 is also generated by other DNA sequences in the sample. This rearrangement joins TRBV19 to TRBJ1-1; TRBD1 might be the D (5 bases). Per the germline V gene, CDR1 is LNHDA and CDR2 is SQIVND (reference sequence). The CDR3 totals 12 residues. Trimming pared 3 bases from V and 3 bases from J, leaving 5 bases between. The CDR3 sequence: CASSIRDTEAFF. The CDR3 region has the DNA TGTGCCAGTAGTATCAGGGACACTGAAGCTTTCTTT. Looking up the rest from reference TRBV19 and TRBJ1-1 gives the full variable domain: DGGITQSPKYLFRKEGQNVTLSCEQNLNHDAMYWYRQDPGQGLRLIYYSQIVNDFQKGDIAEGYSVSREKKESFPLTVTSAQKNPTAFYLCASSIRDTEAFFGQGTRLTVV.